Only a few counts were recorded for the clone carrying this TCR beta chain. Antigen unknown. Looked up from germline, CDR1 is MNHEY and CDR2 is SVGEGT. This CDR3 has 13 residues. The germline V and J ends were trimmed by 2 bases and 4 bases, with 9 bases remaining between them. The sample is drawn from a study of blood T cells in healthy people across ages. General observations from the study: Diversity estimated from one million T cells was considered an underestimate.

A second PCR, run for about 7 to 11 cycles, used a sample-barcoded 5' primer plus a J-beta primer mix. TCRdb recomputed calls from the 5' RACE reads with MiXCR, one row per CDR3 protein. This sample carries around 780,000 distinct CDR3 sequences, roughly 24% of them seen once, and the ten largest clones take around 2.9%. The sample was also reused in another study, on T cells of mothers and their children. That publication notes: Mothers yielded over 10 million CDR3 reads, children 2.5 million to 3.5 million each.

Sequencing input: blood. The gene calls are TRBV6-2 or TRBV6-3 and TRBJ2-7; possible D gene TRBD1, 5 bases. This clonotype originated in a boy younger than 18 in good health. The chain's CDR3 is CASSYPTGYEQYF. CDR3 coding DNA: TGTGCCAGCAGTTACCCAACAGGTTACGAGCAGTACTTC.